These 15 T cell receptor beta chains came from one sample sequenced in a study of T cell responses to AZD1222 COVID-19 vaccine. Repertoires were generated with immunoSEQ multiplex PCR, while TCRdb's copy carries only in-frame clones and drops some. This sample has about 150,000 clones, with less than 90% found just once. The sample was peripheral blood, taken after recovery from COVID-19. The source is an adult who had recovered from COVID-19.

V and J are TRBV12-3 or TRBV12-4 and TRBJ1-1; 8 bases fit TRBD1. V was pared by 3 bases and J by 4 bases, with 1 base of the junction left unmatched. The CDR3 has 13 amino acids. This chain's CDR3 is CASSFDRGTEAFF. In DNA, the CDR3 is TGTGCCAGCAGTTTTGACAGGGGCACTGAAGCTTTCTTT.

The chain couples TRBV10-3 to TRBJ2-1, with D possibly being TRBD1 or TRBD2 (6 bases each). V lost 4 bases to trimming and J lost 10 bases, with 14 bases between them. Germline CDR1 is ENHRY and CDR2 is SYGVKD. CDR3 length equals 13 residues. The CDR3 here is CAISGQEGAEQFF. Written as DNA, the CDR3 is TGTGCCATCAGTGGACAGGAGGGCGCAGAGCAGTTCTTC.

This chain links TRBV19 with TRBJ2-3; TRBD2 aligns across 13 bases. There are 18 residues in the CDR3. Germline values: CDR1 LNHDA, CDR2 SQIVND (reference sequence). After removal of 4 bases from V and 0 bases from J, the junction contained 7 bases not matched to a gene. The CDR3 reads CASSTGTSGAFSTDTQYF. The CDR3 nucleotides read TGTGCCAGTAGTACCGGGACTAGCGGGGCGTTCAGCACAGATACGCAGTATTTT.

The chain links TRBV9 to TRBJ2-3, with unresolved D. Per germline, CDR1 SGDLS and CDR2 YYNGEE. V was pared by 0 bases and J by 3 bases, with 5 bases between. The CDR3 length is 13 residues. In DNA form, the CDR3 reads TGTGCCAGCAGCGTAGACGGGACAGATACGCAGTATTTT. Translation gives CASSVDGTDTQYF.

The rearrangement links TRBV18 to TRBJ1-2; no reliable D call. Trimming stripped 6 bases from V and 3 bases from J, with 11 bases between. The CDR3 is 13 amino acids. Looked up from germline, CDR1 is KGHSH and CDR2 is LQKENI. The CDR3 DNA reads TGTGCCAGCTCCCCGGCCGACGACTATGGCTACACCTTC. Its protein is CASSPADDYGYTF.

The chain employs TRBV7-9 and TRBJ2-7, with 7 bases matching TRBD1. The CDR3 totals 16 residues. Germline lookup yields CDR1 SEHNR and CDR2 FQNEAQ (reference sequence). Trimming at V came to 2 bases and at J to 0 bases, leaving 7 bases not matched to a gene. The DNA for the CDR3 is TGTGCCAGCAGCTTAATCGGACAGGCCGACTCCTACGAGCAGTACTTC. Amino acids: CASSLIGQADSYEQYF.

The genes are TRBV28 and TRBJ1-2, with 10 bases that match TRBD1. J was trimmed by 5 bases and V by 6 bases; bases with no gene match: 6. CDR1 is MDHEN, CDR2 SYDVKM, per germline. This CDR3 is built from 14 residues. The DNA for the CDR3 is TGTGCCAGCAGCCCAGGACAGGGGGATTATGGCTACACCTTC. This gives the protein CASSPGQGDYGYTF.

The chain recombines TRBV5-1 with TRBJ1-6, with no clear D. The CDR3 totals 14 residues. Per germline, CDR1 SGHRS and CDR2 YFSETQ. V was pared by 4 bases and J by 5 bases, with 10 bases between. CDR3 protein: CASSERSNNSPLHF. The DNA of the CDR3 is TGCGCCAGCAGCGAACGGTCGAATAATTCACCCCTCCACTTT.

DNA for the CDR3: TGTGCCAGCCAGGGTGTTGGTCAGCCCCAGCATTTT. Amino acids: CASQGVGQPQHF. The genes are TRBV27 and TRBJ1-5; tentative D call: TRBD1 (5 bases). CDR3 length equals 12 residues. V lost 8 bases and J 6 bases, leaving 11 bases between the germline ends. Germline assignment: CDR1 MNHEY and CDR2 SMNVEV (reference sequence).

This sequence joins TRBV28 and TRBJ1-1, with TRBD1 identical over 9 bases. This CDR3 comprises 16 residues. Germline CDR1 and CDR2: MDHEN and SYDVKM. Trimming took 7 bases from V and 2 from J; bases not matched to a gene: 11. The DNA for the CDR3 is TGTGCCAGCATCCGGGACAGGGCCCGTAGAAACACTGAAGCTTTCTTT. Translation gives CASIRDRARRNTEAFF.

This rearrangement joins TRBV20-1 to TRBJ1-5, with D uncertain. Trimming took off 3 bases at V and 5 bases at J, with 8 bases between the two ends. CDR3 length equals 12 residues. Germline assignment: CDR1 DFQATT and CDR2 SNEGSKA (reference sequence). CDR3 amino acids: CSASYQDQPQHF. CDR3 coding DNA: TGCAGTGCTAGTTACCAGGATCAGCCCCAGCATTTT.

The V and J genes are TRBV9 and TRBJ1-3; no firm D call. With 4 bases removed from V and 1 base from J, the gap between germline ends came to 9 bases. CDR3 length: 14 amino acids. Germline CDR1 reads SGDLS; CDR2 reads YYNGEE. CDR3 in DNA: TGTGCCAGCAGCCTTCCAGGATCTGGAAACACCATATATTTT. It specifies CASSLPGSGNTIYF.

The genes are TRBV6-4 and TRBJ2-1, with TRBD2 identical over 7 bases. The CDR3 is 13 amino acids. Germline V gene data show CDR1 as MRHNA and CDR2 as SNTAGT. With 9 bases clipped from V and 8 bases from J, the junction kept 10 bases outside the gene matches. The CDR3 protein is CASTWRGKDEQFF. CDR3 DNA sequence: TGTGCCAGTACCTGGCGGGGGAAGGATGAGCAGTTCTTC.

This chain links TRBV9 with TRBJ1-4, with D possibly TRBD1 on 6 matching bases. This CDR3 comprises 15 residues. Per germline, CDR1 SGDLS and CDR2 YYNGEE. The V end lost 3 bases, the J end lost 8 bases, and 17 bases lay between the germline ends. Written as DNA, the CDR3 is TGTGCCAGCAGCGCCGAGTTGGGGGCTGGAGAAAAACTGTTTTTT. Translating it yields CASSAELGAGEKLFF.

The rearrangement uses TRBV4-2 and TRBJ2-1; 10 nucleotides align to TRBD2. This CDR3 comprises 14 residues. J was trimmed by 8 bases and V by 1 base; bases with no gene match: 2. In germline, CDR1 is LGHNA, CDR2 YNFKEQ. CDR3 protein: CASSQVGLADEQFF. Here the CDR3 DNA reads TGTGCCAGCAGCCAAGTCGGACTAGCGGATGAGCAGTTCTTC.